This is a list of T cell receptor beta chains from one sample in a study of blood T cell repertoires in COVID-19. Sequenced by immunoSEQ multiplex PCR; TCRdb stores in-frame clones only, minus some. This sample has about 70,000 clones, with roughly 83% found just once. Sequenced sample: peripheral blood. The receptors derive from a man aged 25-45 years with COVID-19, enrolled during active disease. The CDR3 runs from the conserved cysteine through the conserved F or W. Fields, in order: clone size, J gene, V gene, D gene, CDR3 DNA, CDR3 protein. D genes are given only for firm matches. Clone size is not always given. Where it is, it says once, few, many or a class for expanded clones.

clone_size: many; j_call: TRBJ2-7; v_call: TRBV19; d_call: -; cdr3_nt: TGTGCCAGTAGTATTGGGCCAGGGAGGCTATACGAGCAGTACTTC; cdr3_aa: CASSIGPGRLYEQYF
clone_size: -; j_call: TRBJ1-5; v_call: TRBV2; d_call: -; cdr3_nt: TGTGCCAGCAGTGAAGTGTCAGAGGCCCAGCATTTT; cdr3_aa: CASSEVSEAQHF
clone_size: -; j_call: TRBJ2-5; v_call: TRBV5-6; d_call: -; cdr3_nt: TGTGCCAGCAGCTTTGGAGAAGAGACCCAGTACTTC; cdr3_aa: CASSFGEETQYF
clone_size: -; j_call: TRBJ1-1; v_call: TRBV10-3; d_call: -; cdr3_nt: TGTGCCATCAGTCACCCCCCTGGAGCGGAAGCTTTCTTT; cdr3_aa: CAISHPPGAEAFF
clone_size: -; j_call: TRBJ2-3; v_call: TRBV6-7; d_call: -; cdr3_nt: TGTGCCAGCAGCTCACCTACCCTCGGAGGACCTAGCACAGATACGCAGTATTTT; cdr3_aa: CASSSPTLGGPSTDTQYF
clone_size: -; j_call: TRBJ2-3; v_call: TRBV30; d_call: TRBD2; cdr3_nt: TGTGCCTGGTCAAGGACTAGCCTCGATACGCAGTATTTT; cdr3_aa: CAWSRTSLDTQYF
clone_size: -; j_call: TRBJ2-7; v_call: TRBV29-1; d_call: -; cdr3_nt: TGCAGCGTTGAAAGGCAGGGACACCCCTACGAGCAGTACTTC; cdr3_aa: CSVERQGHPYEQYF
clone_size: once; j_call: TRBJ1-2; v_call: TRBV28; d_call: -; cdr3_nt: TGTGCCAGCAGTTTCACAGGGACCCTTTATGGCTACACCTTC; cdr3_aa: CASSFTGTLYGYTF
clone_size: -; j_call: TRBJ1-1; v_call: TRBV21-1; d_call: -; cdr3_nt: TGTGCCCCCGGCAGACAGAACACTGAAGCTTTCTTT; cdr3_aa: CAPGRQNTEAFF
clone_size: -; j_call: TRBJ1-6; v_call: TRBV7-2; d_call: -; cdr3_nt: TGTGCCAGCACCTTTCCGGGGAGCGGAAATTCACCCCTCCACTTT; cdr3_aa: CASTFPGSGNSPLHF
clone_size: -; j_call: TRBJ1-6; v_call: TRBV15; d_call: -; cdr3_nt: TGTGCCACCAGCAGAGAGCGCCAGGGCGAGCCACCCCTCCACTTT; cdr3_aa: CATSRERQGEPPLHF
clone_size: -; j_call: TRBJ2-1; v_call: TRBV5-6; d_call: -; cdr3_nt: TGTGCCAGCAGCTTCGGGAATGAGCAGTTCTTC; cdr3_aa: CASSFGNEQFF
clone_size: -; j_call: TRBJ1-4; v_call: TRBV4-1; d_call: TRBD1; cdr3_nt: TGCGCCAGCAGCCACGCCGCGGACAGGGTTAATGAAAAACTGTTTTTT; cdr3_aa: CASSHAADRVNEKLFF
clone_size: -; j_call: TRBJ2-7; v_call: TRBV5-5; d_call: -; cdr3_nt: TGTGCCAGCAGCCTAAGACAAGACGGATCCTACGAGCAGTACTTC; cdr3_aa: CASSLRQDGSYEQYF
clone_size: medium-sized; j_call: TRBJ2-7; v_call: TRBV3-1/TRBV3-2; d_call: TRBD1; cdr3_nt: TGTGCCAGCAGCCAAGATCTGGGACAGGGTAGCTCCTACGAGCAGTACTTC; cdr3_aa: CASSQDLGQGSSYEQYF
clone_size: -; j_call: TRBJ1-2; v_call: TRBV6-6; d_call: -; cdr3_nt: TGTGCCAGCAGTTACTCGCCCCCGGGATCCAACTATGGCTACACCTTC; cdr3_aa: CASSYSPPGSNYGYTF
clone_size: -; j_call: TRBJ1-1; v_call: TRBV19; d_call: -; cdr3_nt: TGTGCCAGTAGTATAGATGGAGGCCAGAACACTGAAGCTTTCTTT; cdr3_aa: CASSIDGGQNTEAFF
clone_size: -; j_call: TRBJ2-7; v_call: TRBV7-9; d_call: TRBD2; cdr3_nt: TGTGCCAGCAGCTCCCCACTAGCGGGTCTCTACGAGCAGTACTTC; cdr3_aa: CASSSPLAGLYEQYF
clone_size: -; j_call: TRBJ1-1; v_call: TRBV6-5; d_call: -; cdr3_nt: TGTGCCAGCAGCCCATCGCGGGGTTTGAACACTGAAGCTTTCTTT; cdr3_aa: CASSPSRGLNTEAFF
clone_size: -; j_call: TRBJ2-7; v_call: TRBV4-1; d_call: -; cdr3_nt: TGCGCCAGCAGCAGTTCAACTTCTCTTTCCTACGAGCAGTACTTC; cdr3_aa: CASSSSTSLSYEQYF
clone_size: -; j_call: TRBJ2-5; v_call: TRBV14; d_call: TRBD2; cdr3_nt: TGTGCCAGCAGCCAATTGGCGGGAGAGGCGACCCAGTACTTC; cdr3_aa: CASSQLAGEATQYF
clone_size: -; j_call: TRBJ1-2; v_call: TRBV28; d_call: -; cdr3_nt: TGTGCCAGCAGTCCACAGGGCTACTATGGCTACACCTTC; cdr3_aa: CASSPQGYYGYTF
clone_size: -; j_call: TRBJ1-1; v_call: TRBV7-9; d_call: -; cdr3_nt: TGTGCCAGCAGCTTAGCGGCGGGGAACACTGAAGCTTTCTTT; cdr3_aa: CASSLAAGNTEAFF
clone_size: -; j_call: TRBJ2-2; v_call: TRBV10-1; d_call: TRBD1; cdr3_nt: TGCGCCAGCGGACAGGGGGCGAACACCGGGGAGCTGTTTTTT; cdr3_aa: CASGQGANTGELFF
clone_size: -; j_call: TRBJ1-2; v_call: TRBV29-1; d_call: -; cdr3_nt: TGCAGCGTTGAAGATCCACAGGGTTTCTATGGCTACACCTTC; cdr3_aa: CSVEDPQGFYGYTF
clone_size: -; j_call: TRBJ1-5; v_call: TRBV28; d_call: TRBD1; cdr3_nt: TGTGCCAGCAGTTTATGGAATTCTGGGGGACAGGGGAAAAGCAATCAGCCCCAGCATTTT; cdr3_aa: CASSLWNSGGQGKSNQPQHF
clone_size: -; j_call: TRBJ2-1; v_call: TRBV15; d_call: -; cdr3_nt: TGTGCCATCTCAGGGTCTGGGATGGGGGGTGAGCAGTTCTTC; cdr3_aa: CAISGSGMGGEQFF
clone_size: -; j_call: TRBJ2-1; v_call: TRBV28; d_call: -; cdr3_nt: TGTGCCAGCACCAAATGGGGGTCCTCAGGGGATGAGCAGTTCTTC; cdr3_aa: CASTKWGSSGDEQFF
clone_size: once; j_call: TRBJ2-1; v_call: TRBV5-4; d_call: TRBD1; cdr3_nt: TGTGCCAGCAGCTTGGAGCAGGGGGCGTACAATGAGCAGTTCTTC; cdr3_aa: CASSLEQGAYNEQFF
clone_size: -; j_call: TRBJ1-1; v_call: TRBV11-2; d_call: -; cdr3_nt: TGTGCCAGCAGCTTATCCAGTGACACTGAAGCTTTCTTT; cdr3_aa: CASSLSSDTEAFF
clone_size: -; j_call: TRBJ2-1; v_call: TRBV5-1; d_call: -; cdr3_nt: TGCGCCAGGTCCGACCAGACCCGAGAGGGATACAATGAGCAGTTCTTC; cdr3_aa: CARSDQTREGYNEQFF
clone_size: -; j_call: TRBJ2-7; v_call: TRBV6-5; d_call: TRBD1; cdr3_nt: TGTGCCAGCAGCCTCGGGACAGGGGGTCCCTACGAGCAGTACTTC; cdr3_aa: CASSLGTGGPYEQYF
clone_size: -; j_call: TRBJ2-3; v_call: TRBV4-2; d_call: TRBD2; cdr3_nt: TGTGCCAGCAGCCAAGACCCTATACTAGCGGGAGACACAGATACGCAGTATTTT; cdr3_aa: CASSQDPILAGDTDTQYF
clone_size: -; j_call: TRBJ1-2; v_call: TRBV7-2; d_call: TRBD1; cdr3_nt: TGTGCCAGCAGCCCCGACAGGGGCGGCTACACCTTC; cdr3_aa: CASSPDRGGYTF
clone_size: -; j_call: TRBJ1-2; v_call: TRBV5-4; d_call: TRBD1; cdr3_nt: TGTGCCAGCAGCTTTATCACAGGGGGCAACGGCTACACCTTC; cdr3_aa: CASSFITGGNGYTF
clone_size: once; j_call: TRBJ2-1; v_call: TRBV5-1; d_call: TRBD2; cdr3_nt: TGCGCCAGCAGCTTGTCGGCGGGAGTCGAGCAGTTCTTC; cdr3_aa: CASSLSAGVEQFF
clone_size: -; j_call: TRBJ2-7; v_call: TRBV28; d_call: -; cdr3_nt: TGTGCCATTGGAGGTCTGGCTAAGTACTTC; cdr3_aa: CAIGGLAKYF